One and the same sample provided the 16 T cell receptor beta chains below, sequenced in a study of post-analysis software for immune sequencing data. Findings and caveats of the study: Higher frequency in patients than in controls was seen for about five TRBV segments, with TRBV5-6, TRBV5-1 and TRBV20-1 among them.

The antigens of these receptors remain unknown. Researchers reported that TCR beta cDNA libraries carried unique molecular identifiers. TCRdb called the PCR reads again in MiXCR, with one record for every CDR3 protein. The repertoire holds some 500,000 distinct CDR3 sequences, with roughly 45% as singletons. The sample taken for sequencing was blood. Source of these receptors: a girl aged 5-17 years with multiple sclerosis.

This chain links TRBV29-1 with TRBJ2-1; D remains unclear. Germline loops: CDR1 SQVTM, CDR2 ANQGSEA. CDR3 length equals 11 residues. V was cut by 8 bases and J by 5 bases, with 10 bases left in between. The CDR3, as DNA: TGCAGCCTTCGAACTAACAATGAGCAGTTCTTC. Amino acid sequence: CSLRTNNEQFF.

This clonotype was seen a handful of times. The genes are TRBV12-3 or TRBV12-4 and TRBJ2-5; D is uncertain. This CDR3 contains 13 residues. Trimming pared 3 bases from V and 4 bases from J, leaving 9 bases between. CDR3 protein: CASSFYSRETQYF. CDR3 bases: TGTGCCAGCAGTTTCTATAGCCGAGAGACCCAGTACTTC.

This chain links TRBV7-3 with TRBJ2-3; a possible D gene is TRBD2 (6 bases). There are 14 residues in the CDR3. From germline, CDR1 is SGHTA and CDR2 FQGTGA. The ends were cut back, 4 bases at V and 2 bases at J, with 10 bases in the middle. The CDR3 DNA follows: TGTGCCAGCAGCTCTAGCGCATACACAGATACGCAGTATTTT. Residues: CASSSSAYTDTQYF.

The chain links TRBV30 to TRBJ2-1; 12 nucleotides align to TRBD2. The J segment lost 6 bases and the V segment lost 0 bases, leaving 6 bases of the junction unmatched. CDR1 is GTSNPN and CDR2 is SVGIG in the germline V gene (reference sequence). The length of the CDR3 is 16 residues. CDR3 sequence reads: CAWSVLSSGRVNEQFF. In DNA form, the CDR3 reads TGTGCCTGGAGTGTATTATCTAGCGGGAGGGTCAATGAGCAGTTCTTC.

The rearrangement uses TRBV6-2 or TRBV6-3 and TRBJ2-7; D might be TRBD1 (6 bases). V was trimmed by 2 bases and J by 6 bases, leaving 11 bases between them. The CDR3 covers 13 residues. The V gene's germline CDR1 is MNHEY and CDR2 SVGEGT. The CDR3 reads CASSYPSGAEQYF. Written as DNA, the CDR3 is TGTGCCAGCAGTTACCCGTCAGGGGCCGAGCAGTACTTC.

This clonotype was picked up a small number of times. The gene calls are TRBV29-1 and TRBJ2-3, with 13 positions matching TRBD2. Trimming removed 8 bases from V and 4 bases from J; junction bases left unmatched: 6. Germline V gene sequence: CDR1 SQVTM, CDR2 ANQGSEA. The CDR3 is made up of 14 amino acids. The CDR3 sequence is CSSGLAGVADTQYF. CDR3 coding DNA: TGCAGCTCCGGACTAGCGGGAGTAGCAGATACGCAGTATTTT.

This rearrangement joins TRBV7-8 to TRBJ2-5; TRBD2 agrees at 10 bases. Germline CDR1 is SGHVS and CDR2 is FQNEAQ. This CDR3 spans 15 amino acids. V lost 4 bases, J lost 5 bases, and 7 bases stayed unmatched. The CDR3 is CASSWGTSVGETQYF. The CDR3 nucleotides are TGTGCCAGCAGCTGGGGGACTAGCGTCGGGGAGACCCAGTACTTC.

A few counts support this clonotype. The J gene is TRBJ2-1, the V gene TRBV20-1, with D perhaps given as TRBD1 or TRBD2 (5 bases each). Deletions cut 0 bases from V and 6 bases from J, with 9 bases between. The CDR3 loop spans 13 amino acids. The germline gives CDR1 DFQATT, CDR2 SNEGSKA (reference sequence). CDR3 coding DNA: TGCAGTGCTAGAGAGGGGGAGCCCAATGAGCAGTTCTTC. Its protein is CSAREGEPNEQFF.

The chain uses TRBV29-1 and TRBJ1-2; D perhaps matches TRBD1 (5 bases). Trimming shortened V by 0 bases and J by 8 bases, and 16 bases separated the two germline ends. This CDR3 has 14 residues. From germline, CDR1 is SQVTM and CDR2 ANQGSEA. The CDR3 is CSVEDDGARGGYTF. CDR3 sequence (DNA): TGCAGCGTTGAAGATGACGGGGCCCGCGGCGGCTACACCTTC.

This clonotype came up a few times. This CDR3 reads CSARGGSGNEQFF. CDR3 sequence (DNA): TGCAGTGCTAGGGGCGGGAGTGGAAATGAGCAGTTCTTC. The chain carries TRBV20-1 and TRBJ2-1, with 7 bases fitting TRBD2. Germline CDR1 reads DFQATT; CDR2 reads SNEGSKA (reference sequence). The length of the CDR3 is 13 residues. With 3 bases clipped from V and 7 bases from J, the junction kept 6 bases outside the gene matches.

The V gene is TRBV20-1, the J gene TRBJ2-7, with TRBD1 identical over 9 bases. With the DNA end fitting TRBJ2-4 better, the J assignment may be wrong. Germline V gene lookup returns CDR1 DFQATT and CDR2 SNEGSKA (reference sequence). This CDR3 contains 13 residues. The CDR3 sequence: CSADGTGRNIQYF. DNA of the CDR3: TGCAGTGCGGACGGGACAGGGAGGAACATTCAGTACTTC.

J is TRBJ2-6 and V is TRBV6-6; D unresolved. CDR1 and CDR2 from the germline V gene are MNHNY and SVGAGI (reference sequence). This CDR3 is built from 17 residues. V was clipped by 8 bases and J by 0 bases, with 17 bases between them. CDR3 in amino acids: CASGFNRRSSGANVLTF. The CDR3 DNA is TGTGCCAGCGGCTTTAATCGGCGGAGCTCTGGGGCCAACGTCCTGACTTTC.

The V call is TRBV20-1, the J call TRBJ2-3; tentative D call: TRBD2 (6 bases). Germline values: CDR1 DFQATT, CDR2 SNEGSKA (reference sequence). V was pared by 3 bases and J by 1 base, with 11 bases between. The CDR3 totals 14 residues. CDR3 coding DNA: TGCAGTGCTAGCGTCGCGGGACGCACAGATACGCAGTATTTT. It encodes CSASVAGRTDTQYF.

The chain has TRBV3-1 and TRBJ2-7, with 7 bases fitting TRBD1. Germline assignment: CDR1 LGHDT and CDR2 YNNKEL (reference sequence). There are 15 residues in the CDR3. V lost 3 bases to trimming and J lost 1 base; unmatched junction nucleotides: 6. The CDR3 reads CASSQWDRPSYEQYF. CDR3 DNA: TGTGCCAGCAGCCAGTGGGACAGACCGTCCTACGAGCAGTACTTC.

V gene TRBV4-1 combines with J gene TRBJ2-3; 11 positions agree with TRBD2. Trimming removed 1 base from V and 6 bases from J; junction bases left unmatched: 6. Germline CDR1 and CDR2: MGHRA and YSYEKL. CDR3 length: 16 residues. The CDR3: CASSQVLVAGGDTQYF. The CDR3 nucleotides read TGCGCCAGCAGCCAAGTTTTGGTAGCGGGAGGGGATACGCAGTATTTT.

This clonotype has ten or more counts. The CDR3, as DNA: TGTGCCAGCAGAGGTGGTTCCCACTACGAGCAGTACTTC. Translated: CASRGGSHYEQYF. The rearrangement uses TRBV12-3 or TRBV12-4 and TRBJ2-7; D uncertain. The CDR3 runs 13 residues. The V end lost 6 bases, the J end lost 3 bases, and 12 bases lay between the germline ends.